This T cell receptor beta chain was recovered during a study of blood T cell repertoires in COVID-19. On the study more broadly: Specimens from acute and convalescent COVID-19 originated in the United States, Italy and Spain. T cells, B-cell-depleted T cells, or PBMCs supplied cDNA or gDNA.

In the authors' methods: Amplification with reference gene primers provided the estimates of nucleated cell counts. Here immunoSEQ multiplex PCR was the method, and the copy in TCRdb shows in-frame clones only, minus some. From that table come the V and J calls and clone size; the DNA was used to work out D and trimming. The data contain under 130,000 clones, about 92% of them seen just once; the ten biggest clones take up about 15%. This clone appeared a single time. Germline V CDR1 and CDR2: SGDLS, YYNGEE. The J segment lost 0 bases and the V segment lost 4 bases, leaving 4 bases of the junction unmatched. The CDR3 runs 16 residues.

The TCR was taken from a woman over 75 in a cohort sampled during active COVID-19. The chain has TRBV9 and TRBJ2-7; 13 bases agree with TRBD2. Material for sequencing was peripheral blood. The CDR3 region is CASSPGLAGASYEQYF. As DNA, the CDR3 is TGTGCCAGCAGCCCAGGACTAGCGGGAGCCTCCTACGAGCAGTACTTC.